This TCR beta chain is from a study of regulatory T cells in long-lasting Graves disease. CDR1 SQVTM and CDR2 ANQGSEA come from the germline V gene. Trimming shortened V by 4 bases and J by 0 bases, and 12 bases separated the two germline ends. This CDR3 is 14 amino acids long. This clonotype was found many times. Arm-PCR of CDR3 regions and iRepertoire HTBI primers were used to build TCR beta libraries. TCRdb ran MiXCR on the multiplex PCR reads and lists one entry per CDR3 protein. The sample carries roughly 360,000 distinct CDR3 sequences, about 12% recorded once. Time point here: newly diagnosed GD, antithyroid drugs for less than 3 months. Construction of the TCR library relied on RNA isolated from PBMCs. The sample also formed part of further work on T cells in Graves' hyperthyroidism and ophthalmopathy.

Material: peripheral blood mononuclear cells (PBMCs), obtained at new diagnosis, from a patient treated with antithyroid drugs. The source of this sequence is a woman between 18 and 29 years old with Graves disease. The chain links TRBV29-1 to TRBJ2-5; possible D gene TRBD1, 6 bases. CDR3 DNA sequence: TGCAGCGTTGCCGGACAGAACTACCAAGAGACCCAGTACTTC. Translation gives CSVAGQNYQETQYF.